The sequence of this T cell receptor beta chain was determined in a study of blood T cell repertoires in COVID-19. The sample holds a few counts of this clone. Clones were sequenced by immunoSEQ multiplex PCR, and TCRdb holds only the in-frame ones, with some missing. The sample comprises about 350,000 clones, approximately 86% of which are singletons, and 7.1% rests with the top ten. Seattle's cohort entered during active infection and was followed longitudinally. The CDR3 runs to 14 residues. Germline V lookup: CDR1 SGHDT, CDR2 YYEEEE. V lost 4 bases and J 2 bases, leaving 11 bases between the germline ends.

Sequenced material: peripheral blood. The genes are TRBV5-6 and TRBJ2-3; maybe TRBD1 (6 bases). This TCR was recovered from a woman aged 60-75 years with COVID-19, enrolled during active disease. CDR3 residues: CASSPNRATDTQYF. The CDR3 DNA sequence: TGTGCCAGCAGCCCTAACAGGGCCACAGATACGCAGTATTTT.